This T cell receptor (beta chain) came from a study of T cell responses to AZD1222 COVID-19 vaccine. The assay was immunoSEQ multiplex PCR, and TCRdb's table has in-frame clones only and misses some. In the table there are some 120,000 clones, 80% to 90% of which are singletons. The TCR originated in an adult in good health. Sequenced here: peripheral blood, sampled on day 0 of AZD1222 vaccination.

CDR3 loop: CAWNRAGSHEQYF. The CDR3 DNA reads TGTGCCTGGAATAGGGCAGGGTCACACGAGCAGTACTTC. This chain links TRBV30 with TRBJ2-7, with D possibly matching TRBD1 (5 bases). Trimming shortened V by 4 bases and J by 5 bases, and 15 bases separated the two germline ends. Germline CDR1 reads GTSNPN; CDR2 reads SVGIG (reference sequence). CDR3 length equals 13 residues.